The present T cell receptor (beta chain) was sequenced within a study of shared T cell receptors in the human thymus. Clones were read by immunoSEQ multiplex PCR, and TCRdb kept only the in-frame ones, dropping some. The sample contains some 760,000 clones, around 85% of which appear only once. Germline V gene lookup returns CDR1 SGHRS and CDR2 YFSETQ. The CDR3 has 19 amino acids. V lost 0 bases and J 3 bases, leaving 22 bases between the germline ends. These same data were also listed under a study on human thymus T cells. From that paper: Resections from corrective heart surgery supplied the thymus tissue. Overlap was high between thymic repertoires from unrelated individuals, as reported in related research.

The gene calls are TRBV5-1 and TRBJ1-5; a possible D gene is TRBD1 (5 bases). This sequence was found in a girl in the first two years of life with a congenital heart defect. Sequenced material: thymocytes. CDR3 region: CASSLGSDFPGSNNQPQHF. The CDR3 coding sequence is TGCGCCAGCAGCTTGGGGTCCGATTTTCCAGGGTCCAACAATCAGCCCCAGCATTTT.